This T cell receptor beta chain was documented in a study of identical twins. Template switching added a universal primer binding site, and final cDNA carried unique molecular identifiers. TCRdb processed the 5' RACE reads anew with MiXCR; each CDR3 protein has one entry. The data contain 1.5 million or so distinct CDR3 sequences, around a third of them singletons. The CDR3 has 14 amino acids. CDR1 SGHRS and CDR2 YFSETQ come from the germline V gene. V lost 2 bases to trimming and J lost 4 bases, with 11 bases between them. In this sample, this clonotype turned up many times. As yet, its antigen is unknown. Study results and caveats: Insertions were reduced in abundant cord blood beta clonotypes but not in memory repertoires. The models gave estimates that fell short of the out-of-frame TCR alpha sharing seen in monozygotic twins.

The sample comprised cord blood. V usage is TRBV5-1 and J usage is TRBJ2-3; possibly TRBD2 for D (6 bases). This clonotype originated in a newborn girl in good health. The CDR3 region is CASSFSGRPDTQYF. In DNA form, the CDR3 reads TGCGCCAGCAGCTTTAGCGGCCGACCAGATACGCAGTATTTT. The entire variable domain, with the rest obtained from reference TRBV5-1 and TRBJ2-3, is as follows: KAGVTQTPRYLIKTRGQQVTLSCSPISGHRSVSWYQQTPGQGLQFLFEYFSETQRNKGNFPGRFSGRQFSNSRSEMNVSTLELGDSALYLCASSFSGRPDTQYFGPGTRLTVL.